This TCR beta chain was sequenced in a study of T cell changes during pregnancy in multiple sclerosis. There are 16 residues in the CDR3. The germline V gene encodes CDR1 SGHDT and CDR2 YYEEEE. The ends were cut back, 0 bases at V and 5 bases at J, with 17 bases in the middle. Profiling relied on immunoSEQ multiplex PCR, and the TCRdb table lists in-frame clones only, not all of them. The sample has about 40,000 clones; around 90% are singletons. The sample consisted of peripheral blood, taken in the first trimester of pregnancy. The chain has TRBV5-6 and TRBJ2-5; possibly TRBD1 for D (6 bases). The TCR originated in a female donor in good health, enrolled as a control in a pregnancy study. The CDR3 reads CASSLGRGQGYETQYF. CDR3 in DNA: TGTGCCAGCAGCTTGGGCCGGGGTCAGGGGTATGAGACCCAGTACTTC.